This T cell receptor (beta chain) was profiled in a study of blood T cell repertoires in COVID-19. The protocol was immunoSEQ multiplex PCR, while the TCRdb copy is restricted to in-frame clones and leaves out a portion. Of 210,000 or so clones in the sample, about 90% are singletons; the top ten hold over 1.5%. J was trimmed by 3 bases and V by 5 bases; bases with no gene match: 3. The CDR3 sequence is 14 residues long. In germline, CDR1 is LGHDT, CDR2 YNNKEL (reference sequence). The receptor was derived from a man between 40 and 49 years old with active or convalescent COVID-19. The source material was peripheral blood. The V call is TRBV3-1 (or the pseudogene TRBV3-2), the J call TRBJ1-1, with TRBD1 matching 10 bases. CDR3 in DNA: TGTGCCAGCAGCAGGGGGACAGGGGACACTGAAGCTTTCTTT. Its protein product is CASSRGTGDTEAFF.